A selection of T cell receptor beta chains follows, all from one sample in a study of T-cell reconstitution after alpha-beta-depleted transplantation in children. TCRdb ran MiXCR on the PCR reads and lists one entry per CDR3 protein. The sample has fewer than 550,000 distinct CDR3 sequences; over 10% are singletons. This specimen consisted of PBMCs, mostly from graft donor cells, obtained 180 days after TCRalphabeta/CD19-depleted stem cell transplant. These receptors were taken from a female patient between 2 and 15 years old who had a stem cell transplant for aplastic anemia, so the T cells may come from the graft donor. The CDR3 runs from the conserved cysteine through the conserved F or W. Each record gives: CDR3 DNA, CDR3 protein, J gene, V gene, D gene, clone size. D genes are given only for firm matches. Where a row states a size, it is once, few, many or the class of an expanded clone; other rows omit it.

TGTGCCAGCAGGTGGGACAGGGGTTATAATTCACCCCTCCACTTT CASRWDRGYNSPLHF TRBJ1-6 TRBV3-1 TRBD1 few
TGTGCCAGCTCACCGGACAGGGGGCTGCGAGAGACCCAGTACTTC CASSPDRGLRETQYF TRBJ2-5 TRBV18 TRBD1 NA
TGCAGCGTTGGGGGCCCCAACACCGGGGAGCTGTTTTTT CSVGGPNTGELFF TRBJ2-2 TRBV29-1 NA many
TGTGCCAGCAGTTTTGAATGGGCGCTGTTTTTT CASSFEWALFF TRBJ2-2 TRBV6-2/TRBV6-3 NA NA
TGTGCCAGCTCACCGCAGGCATCCGGGAGCAATGAGCAGTTCTTC CASSPQASGSNEQFF TRBJ2-1 TRBV18 NA few
TGCAGCGTCGCCCGGGTCGTCGGGCTAGCGGGCACAGATACGCAGTATTTT CSVARVVGLAGTDTQYF TRBJ2-3 TRBV29-1 TRBD2 many
TGCGCCAGCAGCTTGGGGACAGGGACGCACTCTGGAAACACCATATATTTT CASSLGTGTHSGNTIYF TRBJ1-3 TRBV5-1 TRBD1 NA
TGCGCCAGCAGCCTCCTTTTAGGCAGCGGGAGGTCGAATGAGCAGTTCTTC CASSLLLGSGRSNEQFF TRBJ2-1 TRBV4-3 TRBD2 NA
TGTGCCAGCAGTTCCGCGGGGGGGACCAAAAACATTCAGTACTTC CASSSAGGTKNIQYF TRBJ2-4 TRBV28 TRBD2 many
TGTGCCAGCAGCCCAACCTCCGGGACAGGGCGTCACGAGCAGTACTTC CASSPTSGTGRHEQYF TRBJ2-7 TRBV7-7 TRBD1 NA
TGTGCCAGCAGCTCTATAGTGACAGGGGTCTCAACTAATGAAAAACTGTTTTTT CASSSIVTGVSTNEKLFF TRBJ1-4 TRBV5-5 TRBD1 few